This entry concerns a single T cell receptor beta chain. The germline gives CDR1 SGHAT, CDR2 FQNNGV. The V end was cut by 5 bases, the J end by 4 bases, with 15 bases between. This CDR3 contains 15 residues. The assay was immunoSEQ multiplex PCR, and TCRdb's table has in-frame clones only and misses some. The sample lists approximately 260,000 clones; approximately 84% were seen once. This specimen comes from a study of blood T cell repertoires in COVID-19. In the study overall: Acute and convalescent COVID-19 samples came from the United States, Italy and Spain. The cDNA or gDNA used as material had been derived from T cells, B-cell-depleted T cells, or PBMCs.

The source of this sequence is a human donor in a cohort sampled during active COVID-19. The specimen sequenced was peripheral blood. The V gene is TRBV11-2, the J gene TRBJ1-5, with D perhaps matching TRBD1 (5 bases). CDR3 sequence reads: CASSGGTKGNQPQHF. The CDR3, as DNA: TGTGCCAGCAGCGGCGGGACTAAGGGGAATCAGCCCCAGCATTTT.